This T cell receptor (beta chain) was sequenced for a study of lymphopenia after photon versus proton radiotherapy. Study findings and constraints: Under photons, naive T cells and diversity fell while effector/memory populations rose. Larger post-nadir TCR diversity loss correlated inversely with survival in deceased patients. After lymphocyte nadir, photon-treated repertoires showed oligoclonal expansion, especially CD8+ Temra.

The method was immunoSEQ multiplex PCR; TCRdb's version includes in-frame clones alone and lacks a portion of them. The table has about 49,000 clones, about 86% seen once; the top ten hold just under 30%. Points on this clone: Its antigen is as yet unknown.

The CDR3 has 18 residues. Germline V gene lookup returns CDR1 LNHNV and CDR2 YYDKDF (reference sequence). V was clipped by 0 bases and J by 0 bases; unmatched bases: 8. Sequencing was performed on peripheral blood, taken from a patient treated with photon-based radiotherapy. This TCR derives from a man aged 45-60 years with gastric cancer. The chain links TRBV15 to TRBJ2-1; 7 bases align to TRBD1. The CDR3 region has the DNA TGTGCCACCAGCAGAGAGAGGGGGCGCAGGAGCTCCTACAATGAGCAGTTCTTC. Protein product: CATSRERGRRSSYNEQFF.